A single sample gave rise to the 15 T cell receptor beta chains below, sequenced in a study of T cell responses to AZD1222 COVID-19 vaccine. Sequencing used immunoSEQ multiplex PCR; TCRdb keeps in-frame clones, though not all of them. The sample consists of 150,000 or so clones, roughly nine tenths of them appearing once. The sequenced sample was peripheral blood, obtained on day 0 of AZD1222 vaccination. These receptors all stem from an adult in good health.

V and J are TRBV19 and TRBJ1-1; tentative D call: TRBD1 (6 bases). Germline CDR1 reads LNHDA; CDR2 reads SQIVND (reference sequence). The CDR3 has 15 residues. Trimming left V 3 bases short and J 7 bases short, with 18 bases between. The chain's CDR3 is CASSINGRGGSEAFF. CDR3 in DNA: TGTGCCAGTAGTATCAATGGGAGGGGGGGGAGTGAAGCTTTCTTT.

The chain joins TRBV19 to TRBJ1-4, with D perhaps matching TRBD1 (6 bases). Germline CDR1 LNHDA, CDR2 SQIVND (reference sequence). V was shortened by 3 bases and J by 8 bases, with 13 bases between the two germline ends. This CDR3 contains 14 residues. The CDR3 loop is CASSIPGAREKLFF. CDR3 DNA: TGTGCCAGTAGTATTCCGGGGGCGCGGGAAAAACTGTTTTTT.

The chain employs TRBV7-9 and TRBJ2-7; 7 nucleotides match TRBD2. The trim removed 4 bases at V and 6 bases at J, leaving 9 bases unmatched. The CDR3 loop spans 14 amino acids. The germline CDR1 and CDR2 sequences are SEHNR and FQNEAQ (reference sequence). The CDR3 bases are TGTGCCAGCAGCTGGAGCGGGACTGGAGGCGAGCAGTACTTC. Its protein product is CASSWSGTGGEQYF.

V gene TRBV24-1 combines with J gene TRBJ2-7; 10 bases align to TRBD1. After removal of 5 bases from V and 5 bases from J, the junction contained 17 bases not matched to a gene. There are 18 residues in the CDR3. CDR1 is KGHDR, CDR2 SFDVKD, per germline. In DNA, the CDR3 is TGTGCCACCAGTGGTACCAACGGGCGGGGACAGGGGCCCCACGAGCAGTACTTC. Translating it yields CATSGTNGRGQGPHEQYF.

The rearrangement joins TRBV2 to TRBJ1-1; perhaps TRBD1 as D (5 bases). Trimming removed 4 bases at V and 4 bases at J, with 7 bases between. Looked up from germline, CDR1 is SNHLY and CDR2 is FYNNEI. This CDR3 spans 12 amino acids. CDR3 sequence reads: CASSGGGTEAFF. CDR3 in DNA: TGTGCCAGCAGTGGGGGGGGCACTGAAGCTTTCTTT.

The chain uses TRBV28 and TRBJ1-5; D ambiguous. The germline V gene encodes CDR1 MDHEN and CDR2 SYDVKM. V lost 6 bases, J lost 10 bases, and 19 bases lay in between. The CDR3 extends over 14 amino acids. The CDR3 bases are TGTGCCAGCAGGAGGCTATGGGGAATCGAACCCCAGCATTTT. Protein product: CASRRLWGIEPQHF.

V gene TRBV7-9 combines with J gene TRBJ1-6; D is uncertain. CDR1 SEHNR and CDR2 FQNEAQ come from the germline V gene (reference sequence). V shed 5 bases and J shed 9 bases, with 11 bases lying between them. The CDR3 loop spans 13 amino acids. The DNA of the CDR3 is TGTGCCAGCAGCCCTGTGGGGTCTTCACCCCTCCACTTT. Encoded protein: CASSPVGSSPLHF.

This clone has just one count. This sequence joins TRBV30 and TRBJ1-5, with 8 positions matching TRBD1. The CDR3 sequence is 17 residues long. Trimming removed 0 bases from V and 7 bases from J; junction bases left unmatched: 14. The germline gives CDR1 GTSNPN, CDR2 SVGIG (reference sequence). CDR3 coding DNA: TGTGCCTGGAGTGTACGAATCCCTCAGGGGGCTAGGCAGCCCCAGCATTTT. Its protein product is CAWSVRIPQGARQPQHF.

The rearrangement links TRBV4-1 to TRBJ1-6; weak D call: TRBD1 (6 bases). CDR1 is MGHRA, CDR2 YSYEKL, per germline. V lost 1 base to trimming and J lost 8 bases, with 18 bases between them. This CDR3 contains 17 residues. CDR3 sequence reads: CASSQVGRGGGYSPLHF. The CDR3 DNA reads TGCGCCAGCAGCCAAGTTGGCAGGGGCGGGGGGTATTCACCCCTCCACTTT.

DNA for the CDR3: TGTGCCAGTAGGGCGGGAAACACCATATATTTT. It yields the protein CASRAGNTIYF. The chain joins TRBV19 to TRBJ1-3, with no clear D. The CDR3 covers 11 residues. Germline V gives CDR1 LNHDA, CDR2 SQIVND (reference sequence). The germline V and J ends were trimmed by 6 bases and 4 bases, with 4 bases remaining between them.

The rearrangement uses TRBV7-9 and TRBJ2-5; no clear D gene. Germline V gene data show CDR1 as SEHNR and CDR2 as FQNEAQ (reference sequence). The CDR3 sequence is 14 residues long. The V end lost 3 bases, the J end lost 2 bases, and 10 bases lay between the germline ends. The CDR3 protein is CASSLVDTQETQYF. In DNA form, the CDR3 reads TGTGCCAGCAGCTTGGTAGACACTCAAGAGACCCAGTACTTC. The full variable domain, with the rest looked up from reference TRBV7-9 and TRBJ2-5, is DTGVSQNPRHKITKRGQNVTFRCDPISEHNRLYWYRQTLGQGPEFLTYFQNEAQLEKSRLLSDRFSAERPKGSFSTLEIQRTEQGDSAMYLCASSLVDTQETQYFGPGTRLLVL.

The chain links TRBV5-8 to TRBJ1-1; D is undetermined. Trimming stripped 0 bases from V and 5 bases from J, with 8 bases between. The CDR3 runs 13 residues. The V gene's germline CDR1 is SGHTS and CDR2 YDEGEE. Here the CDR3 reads CASSLVWVTEAFF. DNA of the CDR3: TGTGCCAGCAGCTTGGTTTGGGTGACTGAAGCTTTCTTT.

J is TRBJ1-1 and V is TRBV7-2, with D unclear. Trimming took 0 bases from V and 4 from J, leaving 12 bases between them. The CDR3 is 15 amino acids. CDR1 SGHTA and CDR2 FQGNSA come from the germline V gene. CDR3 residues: CASSLARSEGTEAFF. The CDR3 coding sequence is TGTGCCAGCAGCTTAGCGAGGAGCGAGGGCACTGAAGCTTTCTTT.

CDR3 sequence reads: CASSGTSSTDTQYF. The CDR3 DNA reads TGTGCCAGCAGCGGGACCTCTAGCACAGATACGCAGTATTTT. V is TRBV6-5 and J is TRBJ2-3; D tentatively fits TRBD1 or TRBD2 (5 bases each). This CDR3 is built from 14 residues. Germline V gene lookup returns CDR1 MNHEY and CDR2 SVGAGI. The V end was cut by 6 bases, the J end by 0 bases, with 10 bases between.

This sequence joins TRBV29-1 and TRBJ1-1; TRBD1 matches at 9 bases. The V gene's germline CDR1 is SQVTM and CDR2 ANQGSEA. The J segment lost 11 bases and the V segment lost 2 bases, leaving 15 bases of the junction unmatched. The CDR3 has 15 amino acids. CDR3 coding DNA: TGCAGCGTTGAAACAGGGACAGGGTCGCTCGGCGGGGCTTTCTTT. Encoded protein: CSVETGTGSLGGAFF.